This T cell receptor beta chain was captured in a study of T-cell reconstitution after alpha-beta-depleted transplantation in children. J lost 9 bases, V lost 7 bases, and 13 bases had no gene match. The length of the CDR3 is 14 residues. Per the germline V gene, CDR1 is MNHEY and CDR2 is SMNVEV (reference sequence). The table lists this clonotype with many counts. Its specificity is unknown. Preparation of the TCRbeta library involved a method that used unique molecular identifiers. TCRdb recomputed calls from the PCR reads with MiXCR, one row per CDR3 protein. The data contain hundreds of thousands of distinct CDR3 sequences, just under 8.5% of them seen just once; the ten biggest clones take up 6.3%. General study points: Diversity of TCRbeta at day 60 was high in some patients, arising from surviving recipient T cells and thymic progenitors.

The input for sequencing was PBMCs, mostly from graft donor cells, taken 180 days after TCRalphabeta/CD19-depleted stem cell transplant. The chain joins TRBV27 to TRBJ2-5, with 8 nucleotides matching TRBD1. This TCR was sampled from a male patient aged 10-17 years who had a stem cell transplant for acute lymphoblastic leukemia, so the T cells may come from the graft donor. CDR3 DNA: TGTGCCAGCAAGACCGGACAGGGCCTTAGGGCCCAGTACTTC. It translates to CASKTGQGLRAQYF.